What follows are 9 T cell receptor beta chains derived from one specimen sequenced in a study of blood T cell repertoires in COVID-19. TCRdb's table, derived via immunoSEQ multiplex PCR, lists solely in-frame clones and lacks some. Of approximately 410,000 clones in the sample, 75% to 90% are singletons; the top ten hold 1.4%. Source material: peripheral blood. These receptors all stem from a woman in her 30s with active or convalescent COVID-19.

V usage is TRBV14 and J usage is TRBJ2-5; perhaps TRBD1 as D (6 bases). V was shortened by 0 bases and J by 1 base, with 15 bases between the two germline ends. The CDR3 sequence is 17 residues long. CDR1 is SGHDN and CDR2 is FVKESK in the germline V gene. The CDR3 DNA sequence: TGTGCCAGCAGCCAAGATCGGCAGGGGTGGATCCAAGAGACCCAGTACTTC. Protein sequence: CASSQDRQGWIQETQYF. The full variable domain, completed using reference TRBV14 and TRBJ2-5, is EAGVTQFPSHSVIEKGQTVTLRCDPISGHDNLYWYRRVMGKEIKFLLHFVKESKQDESGMPNNRFLAERTGGTYSTLKVQPAELEDSGVYFCASSQDRQGWIQETQYFGPGTRLLVL.

V is TRBV5-4 and J is TRBJ2-1, with TRBD2 matching over 10 bases. This CDR3 has 15 residues. Germline loops: CDR1 SGHNT, CDR2 YYREEE (reference sequence). V lost 1 base to trimming and J lost 7 bases; unmatched junction nucleotides: 5. DNA of the CDR3: TGTGCCAGCAGCTTGTGGTCTAGCGGGAGTAATGAGCAGTTCTTC. This translates into CASSLWSSGSNEQFF.

The gene calls are TRBV5-6 and TRBJ2-7; tentative D call: TRBD1 (5 bases). Trimming left V 2 bases short and J 5 bases short, with 11 bases between. The CDR3 length is 13 residues. Germline assignment: CDR1 SGHDT and CDR2 YYEEEE. Here the CDR3 reads CASSFDRGHEQYF. The CDR3 DNA sequence: TGTGCCAGCAGCTTTGACAGAGGCCACGAGCAGTACTTC.

This chain uses TRBV6-5 with TRBJ1-1; D unclear. There are 13 residues in the CDR3. Germline V gene lookup returns CDR1 MNHEY and CDR2 SVGAGI. The germline V and J ends were trimmed by 2 bases and 3 bases, with 7 bases remaining between them. The CDR3 here is CASSYEPDTEAFF. Here the CDR3 DNA reads TGTGCCAGCAGTTACGAGCCTGACACTGAAGCTTTCTTT.

The J gene is TRBJ2-7, the V gene TRBV6-5; D unresolved. Deletions cut 0 bases from V and 4 bases from J, with 13 bases between. Germline loops: CDR1 MNHEY, CDR2 SVGAGI. There are 15 residues in the CDR3. The CDR3 DNA follows: TGTGCCAGCAGTTACTCGTTAGCATCTGGGTACGAGCAGTACTTC. Protein sequence: CASSYSLASGYEQYF.

This rearrangement joins TRBV19 to TRBJ2-5; D is possibly TRBD1 (6 bases). The CDR3 totals 13 residues. Trimming removed 6 bases at V and 4 bases at J, with 12 bases between. Germline loops: CDR1 LNHDA, CDR2 SQIVND (reference sequence). The CDR3, as DNA: TGTGCCAGTAGGGAAGGGGGTATAGAGACCCAGTACTTC. Its protein is CASREGGIETQYF. Full variable domain (rest looked up from reference TRBV19 and TRBJ2-5): DGGITQSPKYLFRKEGQNVTLSCEQNLNHDAMYWYRQDPGQGLRLIYYSQIVNDFQKGDIAEGYSVSREKKESFPLTVTSAQKNPTAFYLCASREGGIETQYFGPGTRLLVL.

A word on this clone: Other nucleotide sequences from this sample produce the same CDR3. The genes are TRBV3-1 (or the pseudogene TRBV3-2) and TRBJ1-3; D possibly corresponds to TRBD1 (6 bases). V shed 6 bases and J shed 0 bases, with 9 bases lying between them. From germline, CDR1 is LGHDT and CDR2 YNNKEL (reference sequence). CDR3 size: 14 residues. The CDR3 DNA sequence: TGTGCCAGCAGTCGAGGGGGCTCTGGAAACACCATATATTTT. Amino acids: CASSRGGSGNTIYF.

The J gene is TRBJ2-3, the V gene TRBV19; possibly TRBD2 for D (6 bases). The V gene's germline CDR1 is LNHDA and CDR2 SQIVND (reference sequence). CDR3 size: 14 residues. V was clipped by 7 bases and J by 1 base, with 12 bases between them. The CDR3 DNA reads as TGTGCCAGTATGAGGAGGGGAGGCACAGATACGCAGTATTTT. Translation: CASMRRGGTDTQYF.

The V gene is TRBV6-4, the J gene TRBJ2-1; 9 bases agree with TRBD2. After removal of 5 bases from V and 6 bases from J, the junction contained 8 bases not matched to a gene. The CDR3 extends over 15 amino acids. The germline V gene encodes CDR1 MRHNA and CDR2 SNTAGT. The CDR3 loop reads CASSPYGLATNEQFF. CDR3 coding DNA: TGTGCCAGCAGTCCTTATGGACTAGCGACCAATGAGCAGTTCTTC.